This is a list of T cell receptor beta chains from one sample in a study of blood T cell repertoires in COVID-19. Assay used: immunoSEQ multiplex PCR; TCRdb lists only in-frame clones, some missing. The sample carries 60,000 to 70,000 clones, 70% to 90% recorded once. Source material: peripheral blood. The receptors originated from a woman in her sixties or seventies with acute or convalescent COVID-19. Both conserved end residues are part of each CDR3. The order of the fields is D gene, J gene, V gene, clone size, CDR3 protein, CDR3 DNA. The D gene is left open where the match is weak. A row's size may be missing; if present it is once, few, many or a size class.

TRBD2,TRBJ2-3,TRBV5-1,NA,CASTKITSGRTDTQYF,TGCGCCAGCACCAAAATTACTAGCGGGAGAACAGATACGCAGTATTTT
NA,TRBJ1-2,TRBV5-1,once,CASSLPDSSADRFGYTF,TGCGCCAGCAGCTTGCCTGACAGTTCCGCTGACCGATTTGGCTACACCTTC
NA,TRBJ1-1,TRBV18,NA,CASSPTGFGNTEAFF,TGTGCCAGCTCACCTACAGGGTTCGGGAACACTGAAGCTTTCTTT
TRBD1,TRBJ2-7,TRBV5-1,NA,CASSSGTGNYEQYF,TGCGCCAGCAGCTCGGGGACAGGGAACTACGAGCAGTACTTC
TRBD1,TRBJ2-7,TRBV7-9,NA,CASSLIPGQGLHEQYF,TGTGCCAGCAGCTTAATTCCGGGACAGGGCTTGCACGAGCAGTACTTC
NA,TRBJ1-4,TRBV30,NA,CAWSVLSELFF,TGTGCCTGGAGTGTACTATCAGAACTGTTTTTT
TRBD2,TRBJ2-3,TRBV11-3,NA,CASSLGGTSGTDTQYF,TGTGCCAGCAGCTTAGGGGGGACTAGCGGGACAGATACGCAGTATTTT
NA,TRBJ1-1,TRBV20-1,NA,CSASNGAEAFF,TGCAGTGCTAGTAACGGGGCTGAAGCTTTCTTT
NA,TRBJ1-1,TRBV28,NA,CATLGGDRISEAFF,TGTGCCACCCTTGGAGGGGATAGAATCTCTGAAGCTTTCTTT
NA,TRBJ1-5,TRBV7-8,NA,CASSEDRNQPQHF,TGTGCCAGCAGCGAGGACAGAAATCAGCCCCAGCATTTT
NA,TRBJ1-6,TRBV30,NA,CAWSVSVSPLHF,TGTGCCTGGAGTGTATCCGTTTCACCCCTCCACTTT
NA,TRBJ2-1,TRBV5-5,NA,CASSLANEQFF,TGTGCCAGCAGCTTGGCAAATGAGCAGTTCTTC
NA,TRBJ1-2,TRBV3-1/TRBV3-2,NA,CASSQADYGYTF,TGTGCCAGCAGCCAGGCTGACTATGGCTACACCTTC
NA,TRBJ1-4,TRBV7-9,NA,CASKRWGEGEKLFF,TGTGCCAGCAAAAGATGGGGGGAAGGTGAAAAACTGTTTTTT
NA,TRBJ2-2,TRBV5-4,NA,CASSGTGLSGELFF,TGTGCCAGCAGCGGCACAGGGTTGTCCGGGGAGCTGTTTTTT
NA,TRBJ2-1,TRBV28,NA,CASRSSYNEQFF,TGTGCCAGCCGGTCCTCATACAATGAGCAGTTCTTC
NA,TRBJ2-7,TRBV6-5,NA,CASSYRGEQGYEQYF,TGTGCCAGCAGTTACCGCGGCGAGCAGGGCTACGAGCAGTACTTC
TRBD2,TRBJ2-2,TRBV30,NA,CAWSDSVLAGGHPNTGELFF,TGTGCCTGGAGTGACAGCGTACTAGCGGGGGGGCACCCGAACACCGGGGAGCTGTTTTTT
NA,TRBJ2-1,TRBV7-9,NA,CASSLTGAGGLNEQFF,TGTGCCAGCAGCCTCACGGGGGCCGGGGGGCTCAATGAGCAGTTCTTC
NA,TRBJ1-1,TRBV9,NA,CASSGRHGRTEAFF,TGTGCCAGCAGCGGTCGACACGGAAGGACTGAAGCTTTCTTT
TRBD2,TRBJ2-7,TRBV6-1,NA,CASSENTGLAVYEQYF,TGTGCCAGCAGTGAAAATACGGGACTAGCGGTATACGAGCAGTACTTC
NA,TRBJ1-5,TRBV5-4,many,CASSPTRDRHPNQPQHF,TGTGCCAGCAGCCCTACAAGAGACAGGCACCCCAATCAGCCCCAGCATTTT
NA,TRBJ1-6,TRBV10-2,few,CASSGSSGNSPLHF,TGCGCCAGCAGCGGTTCCTCGGGGAATTCACCCCTCCACTTT
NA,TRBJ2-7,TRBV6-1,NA,CASSEAQSSSYEQYF,TGTGCCAGCAGTGAAGCGCAATCTAGCTCCTACGAGCAGTACTTC
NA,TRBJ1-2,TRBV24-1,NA,CATSDPGQGLPYGYTF,TGTGCCACCAGTGATCCCGGGCAGGGCCTACCCTATGGCTACACCTTC
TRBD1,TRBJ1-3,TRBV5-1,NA,CASSKDRGSPGNTIYF,TGCGCCAGCAGCAAGGACAGGGGTTCTCCTGGAAACACCATATATTTT
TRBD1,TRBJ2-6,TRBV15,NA,CATSTGQDPFGANVLTF,TGTGCCACCAGCACAGGACAGGACCCTTTCGGGGCCAACGTCCTGACTTTC
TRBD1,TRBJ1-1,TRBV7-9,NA,CASSSRQGPRVEAFF,TGTGCCAGCAGCTCAAGACAGGGCCCGAGGGTGGAAGCTTTCTTT
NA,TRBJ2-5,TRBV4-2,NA,CASSQSYKKETQYF,TGTGCCAGCAGCCAATCGTACAAGAAGGAGACCCAGTACTTC
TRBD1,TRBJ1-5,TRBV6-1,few,CASSEMGQIYSNQPQHF,TGTGCCAGCAGTGAAATGGGACAGATTTATAGCAATCAGCCCCAGCATTTT
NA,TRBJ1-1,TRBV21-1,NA,CASSLRRTPAGAFF,TGTGCCAGCAGCTTACGCCGGACACCCGCTGGAGCTTTCTTT
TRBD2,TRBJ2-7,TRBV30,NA,CAWSVAGVVYEQYF,TGTGCCTGGAGTGTAGCGGGAGTAGTCTACGAGCAGTACTTC
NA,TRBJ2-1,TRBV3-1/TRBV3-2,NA,CASSHGQLYNEQFF,TGTGCCAGCAGCCACGGACAGCTTTACAATGAGCAGTTCTTC
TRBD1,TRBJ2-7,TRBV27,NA,CASSPGTGEYEQYF,TGTGCCAGCAGTCCCGGGACAGGGGAGTACGAGCAGTACTTC
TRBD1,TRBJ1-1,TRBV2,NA,CASSDPTGFGAFF,TGTGCCAGCAGCGACCCGACAGGGTTTGGAGCTTTCTTT
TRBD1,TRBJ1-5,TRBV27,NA,CASALLGQGLSNQPQHF,TGTGCCAGCGCCCTTTTGGGACAGGGGTTAAGCAATCAGCCCCAGCATTTT
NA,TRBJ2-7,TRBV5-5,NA,CASSFAPGESYEQYF,TGTGCCAGCAGCTTCGCACCAGGGGAGTCCTACGAGCAGTACTTC
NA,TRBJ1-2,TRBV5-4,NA,CASSLEGRALYGYTF,TGTGCCAGCAGCTTGGAAGGCAGGGCCCTCTATGGCTACACCTTC
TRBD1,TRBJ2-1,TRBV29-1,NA,CSVEKRSGTVSSYNEQFF,TGCAGCGTTGAAAAAAGGAGTGGGACAGTGAGCTCCTACAATGAGCAGTTCTTC
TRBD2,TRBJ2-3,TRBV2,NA,CASSPRGSTDTQYF,TGTGCCAGCAGTCCGCGGGGGAGCACAGATACGCAGTATTTT
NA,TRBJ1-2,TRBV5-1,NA,CASSLDRQTGYTF,TGCGCCAGCAGCTTAGACAGGCAAACTGGCTACACCTTC
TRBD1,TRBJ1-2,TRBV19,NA,CASSTGQEYGYTF,TGTGCCAGTAGTACCGGACAGGAGTATGGCTACACCTTC
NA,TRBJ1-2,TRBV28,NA,CASRRSLSFNYGYTF,TGTGCCAGCAGGAGGTCCTTATCCTTTAACTATGGCTACACCTTC
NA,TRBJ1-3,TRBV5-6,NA,CASSSVLDSVAGNTIYF,TGTGCCAGCAGCTCCGTCCTTGACAGTGTTGCTGGAAACACCATATATTTT
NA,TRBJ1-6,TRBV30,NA,CAWNSGGNSPLHF,TGTGCCTGGAACTCCGGGGGGAATTCACCCCTCCACTTT
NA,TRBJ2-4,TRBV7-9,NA,CASSLTGDWDIQYF,TGTGCCAGCAGCTTAACCGGGGACTGGGACATTCAGTACTTC
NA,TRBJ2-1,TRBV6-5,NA,CASSAQGKTPQFF,TGTGCCAGCAGCGCCCAGGGTAAGACCCCCCAGTTCTTC
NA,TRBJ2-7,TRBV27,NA,CASSPSPRSRGSHEQYF,TGTGCCAGCAGTCCCTCCCCCCGGTCCCGAGGGTCCCACGAGCAGTACTTC
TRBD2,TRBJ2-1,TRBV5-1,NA,CASTQGPLAGNNEQFF,TGCGCCAGCACTCAGGGCCCCCTAGCGGGAAACAATGAGCAGTTCTTC
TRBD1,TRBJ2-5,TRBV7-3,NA,CASSAPGGTQYF,TGTGCCAGCAGCGCACCAGGGGGGACCCAGTACTTC
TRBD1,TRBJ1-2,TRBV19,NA,CASSGTDNGYTF,TGTGCCAGTAGCGGGACAGACAATGGCTACACCTTC
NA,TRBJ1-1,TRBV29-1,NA,CSVEVSVNTEAFF,TGCAGCGTTGAAGTGTCAGTGAACACTGAAGCTTTCTTT
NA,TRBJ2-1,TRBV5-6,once,CASTNSGHQYNEQFF,TGTGCCAGCACCAACTCAGGGCACCAATACAATGAGCAGTTCTTC
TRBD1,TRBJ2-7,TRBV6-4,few,CASTVGQGLPGQYF,TGTGCCAGCACTGTGGGACAGGGGCTTCCCGGGCAGTACTTC